The 27 T cell receptor beta chains below were found in one sample sequenced in a study of monozygotic twins with inflammatory bowel disease. Reprocessing the 5' RACE reads, TCRdb reports a single entry for every CDR3 protein and omits DNA. The specimen's table records fewer than 550,000 distinct CDR3 sequences. The sample comprised blood. The receptors were sampled from a human donor with ulcerative colitis or Crohn's disease, or a healthy co-twin of an affected twin (not recorded which).

The V call is TRBV27, the J call TRBJ1-2; TCRdb picks TRBD1, but there is no DNA to check that call. This CDR3 region has 14 residues. Germline V CDR1 and CDR2: MNHEY, SMNVEV (reference sequence). CDR3 protein: CASASGTGVWGYTF.

The chain recombines TRBV10-3 with TRBJ2-7; the TCRdb D gene call, TRBD1, has no DNA to confirm it. There are 16 residues in the CDR3. Germline CDR1 is ENHRY and CDR2 is SYGVKD. This CDR3 is CAISSGTTGTANEQYF.

The chain joins TRBV5-1 to TRBJ2-5; TCRdb returns TRBD1, unconfirmable since there is no DNA. This CDR3 contains 14 residues. The germline gives CDR1 SGHRS, CDR2 YFSETQ. CDR3: CASTPGGGGETQYF.

The chain couples TRBV7-2 to TRBJ2-5. CDR3 size: 11 residues. Per germline, CDR1 SGHTA and CDR2 FQGNSA. CDR3 residues: CASSSGLGQYF.

This sequence joins TRBV4-3 and TRBJ2-7; TCRdb's assignment of TRBD2 cannot be checked, as there is no DNA. This CDR3 is 14 amino acids long. Germline loops: CDR1 LGHNA, CDR2 YSLEER. The CDR3 reads CASSQERTSREQYF.

This chain uses TRBV5-1 with TRBJ1-2; absent DNA, TCRdb's TRBD1 call cannot be checked. Germline V gene lookup returns CDR1 SGHRS and CDR2 YFSETQ. There are 14 residues in the CDR3. The CDR3 protein is CASSLGGRGYGYTF.

J is TRBJ1-2 and V is TRBV20-1; with no DNA, the TCRdb D assignment of TRBD1 cannot be verified. CDR1 and CDR2 (germline): DFQATT, SNEGSKA (reference sequence). The CDR3 covers 12 residues. The CDR3 sequence is CSAPTARWGYTF.

This rearrangement joins TRBV7-9 to TRBJ2-1; TCRdb indicates TRBD1, and absent DNA this call remains unverified. The CDR3 contains 15 residues. Germline V CDR1 and CDR2: SEHNR, FQNEAQ (reference sequence). CDR3 sequence reads: CASTYRGVLQGEQFF.

The chain carries TRBV29-1 and TRBJ2-1; there is no DNA to check the TCRdb D call of TRBD2. The CDR3 is made up of 15 amino acids. Germline lookup yields CDR1 SQVTM and CDR2 ANQGSEA. The CDR3 sequence: CSVRTAVSSYNEQFF.

The chain links TRBV12-3 or TRBV12-4 to TRBJ2-1. The CDR3 extends over 16 amino acids. CDR3 sequence: CASSLALRLTKNEQFF.

V usage is TRBV5-1 and J usage is TRBJ1-3; TCRdb reports TRBD1, a call that lacks DNA to check it against. The germline V gene encodes CDR1 SGHRS and CDR2 YFSETQ. The CDR3 length is 17 residues. This CDR3 reads CASSLSPWDSTGNTIYF. Based on the CDR3 plus reference TRBV5-1 and TRBJ1-3, the full variable domain is KAGVTQTPRYLIKTRGQQVTLSCSPISGHRSVSWYQQTPGQGLQFLFEYFSETQRNKGNFPGRFSGRQFSNSRSEMNVSTLELGDSALYLCASSLSPWDSTGNTIYFGEGSWLTVV.

This sequence joins TRBV12-3 or TRBV12-4 and TRBJ1-6; as DNA is missing, the TRBD1 call by TCRdb cannot be tested. The CDR3 is made up of 15 amino acids. CDR3 amino acids: CASSLRDSYNSPLHF.

CDR3 sequence reads: CASSLDLQTGNTGELFF. V is TRBV7-2 and J is TRBJ2-2; TCRdb reports TRBD1, a call that lacks DNA to check it against. From germline, CDR1 is SGHTA and CDR2 FQGNSA. This CDR3 is built from 17 residues.

The chain is built from TRBV20-1 and TRBJ2-7; the TCRdb D gene call, TRBD1, has no DNA to confirm it. The germline gives CDR1 DFQATT, CDR2 SNEGSKA (reference sequence). This CDR3 spans 17 amino acids. CDR3 residues: CSARERGDRASSYEQYF.

The genes are TRBV7-8 and TRBJ2-1; with no DNA, the TCRdb D assignment of TRBD1 cannot be verified. The CDR3 totals 15 residues. In germline, CDR1 is SGHVS, CDR2 FQNEAQ. CDR3: CASSNPLGPHNEQFF. The entire variable domain, with the rest obtained from reference TRBV7-8 and TRBJ2-1, is as follows: GAGVSQSPRYKVAKRGQDVALRCDPISGHVSLFWYQQALGQGPEFLTYFQNEAQLDKSGLPSDRFFAERPEGSVSTLKIQRTQQEDSAVYLCASSNPLGPHNEQFFGPGTRLTVL.

CDR3 loop: CASSLLVGSGPTGELFF. This chain uses TRBV5-8 with TRBJ2-2; TCRdb's D call of TRBD2 is untestable without DNA. Germline V gene data show CDR1 as SGHTS and CDR2 as YDEGEE. The CDR3 runs to 17 residues.

The rearrangement uses TRBV2 and TRBJ2-3; absent DNA, TCRdb's TRBD2 call cannot be checked. The CDR3 runs 14 residues. Germline CDR1 and CDR2: SNHLY and FYNNEI. Here the CDR3 reads CASSRDYSTDTQYF.

The V call is TRBV5-4, the J call TRBJ2-5; there is no DNA to check the TCRdb D call of TRBD2. This CDR3 spans 18 amino acids. Germline CDR1 reads SGHNT; CDR2 reads YYREEE (reference sequence). This CDR3 reads CASSLQTSKNPQGETQYF.

V usage is TRBV5-1 and J usage is TRBJ2-7; the D gene TCRdb calls, TRBD1, cannot be checked with no DNA. This CDR3 comprises 17 residues. Looked up from germline, CDR1 is SGHRS and CDR2 is YFSETQ. CDR3 sequence: CASRISSPGQGSHEQYF. Complete variable domain (other parts from reference TRBV5-1 and TRBJ2-7): KAGVTQTPRYLIKTRGQQVTLSCSPISGHRSVSWYQQTPGQGLQFLFEYFSETQRNKGNFPGRFSGRQFSNSRSEMNVSTLELGDSALYLCASRISSPGQGSHEQYFGPGTRLTVT.

The gene calls are TRBV9 and TRBJ2-7. The CDR3 covers 15 residues. The germline CDR1 and CDR2 sequences are SGDLS and YYNGEE. CDR3 amino acids: CASSVGDRRSYEQYF.

V usage is TRBV5-1 and J usage is TRBJ1-2. This CDR3 region has 13 residues. Germline V gene lookup returns CDR1 SGHRS and CDR2 YFSETQ. CDR3 protein: CASSSRLPYGYTF.

The chain carries TRBV4-2 and TRBJ1-3. The length of the CDR3 is 15 residues. CDR1 and CDR2 (germline): LGHNA, YNFKEQ. The CDR3 spells CASRLGQISGNTIYF.

The V and J genes are TRBV4-1 and TRBJ1-1. CDR3 size: 18 residues. CDR1 and CDR2 (germline): MGHRA, YSYEKL. The CDR3 sequence is CASSQVLGATIMNTEAFF.

V usage is TRBV7-6 and J usage is TRBJ2-7. Germline CDR1 and CDR2: SGHVS and FNYEAQ. The CDR3 runs to 13 residues. CDR3 sequence: CASSLGSTSAQYF. Based on the CDR3 plus reference TRBV7-6 and TRBJ2-7, the full variable domain is GAGVSQSPRYKVTKRGQDVALRCDPISGHVSLYWYRQALGQGPEFLTYFNYEAQQDKSGLPNDRFSAERPEGSISTLTIQRTEQRDSAMYRCASSLGSTSAQYFGPGTRLTVT.

The J gene is TRBJ1-1, the V gene TRBV5-6; TCRdb picks TRBD1, but there is no DNA to check that call. The CDR3 totals 14 residues. Per germline, CDR1 SGHDT and CDR2 YYEEEE. CDR3 region: CASSFTGATAEAFF.

This chain links TRBV7-2 with TRBJ1-2. CDR1 is SGHTA and CDR2 is FQGNSA in the germline V gene. The CDR3 contains 12 residues. The CDR3 protein is CASSLDPYGYTF.

This chain links TRBV24-1 with TRBJ2-7; TCRdb designates TRBD1, a call that cannot be tested without DNA. The CDR3 has 13 residues. In germline, CDR1 is KGHDR, CDR2 SFDVKD. The CDR3 sequence: CATSDGRLGEQYF.